Below are 22 T cell receptor beta chains sequenced from a single sample in a study of T cell responses to AZD1222 COVID-19 vaccine. Assay used: immunoSEQ multiplex PCR; TCRdb lists only in-frame clones, some missing. The table records under 70,000 clones, approximately 80% of them present only once. The source was peripheral blood, collected on day 0 of AZD1222 vaccination. These receptors were taken from an adult in good health.

Points on this clone: Other DNA sequences within the sample encode an identical CDR3. The gene calls are TRBV7-2 and TRBJ1-1; D not resolved. Germline CDR1 SGHTA, CDR2 FQGNSA. V shed 2 bases and J shed 1 base, with 5 bases lying between them. The CDR3 has 13 residues. The CDR3 here is CASSLTRNTEAFF. The DNA of the CDR3 is TGTGCCAGCAGCTTAACACGGAACACTGAAGCTTTCTTT.

The chain has TRBV19 and TRBJ2-4, with D perhaps TRBD1 or TRBD2 (5 bases each). Germline loops: CDR1 LNHDA, CDR2 SQIVND (reference sequence). Deletions cut 7 bases from V and 3 bases from J, with 16 bases between. The CDR3 length is 15 residues. The CDR3 region is CASTATRGGKNIQYF. The CDR3 DNA reads as TGTGCCAGTACCGCTACCCGGGGCGGCAAAAACATTCAGTACTTC.

This CDR3 is CSASWGNTEAFF. The CDR3 bases are TGCAGTGCTAGTTGGGGAAACACTGAAGCTTTCTTT. The chain is built from TRBV20-1 and TRBJ1-1, with unresolved D. Per the germline V gene, CDR1 is DFQATT and CDR2 is SNEGSKA (reference sequence). The length of the CDR3 is 12 residues. The germline V and J ends were trimmed by 3 bases and 2 bases, with 7 bases remaining between them.

The rearrangement links TRBV3-1 (or the pseudogene TRBV3-2) to TRBJ2-2, with D possibly TRBD2 on 5 matching bases. This CDR3 contains 12 residues. CDR1 is LGHDT and CDR2 is YNNKEL in the germline V gene (reference sequence). V lost 1 base to trimming and J lost 12 bases, with 9 bases between them. Here the CDR3 DNA reads TGTGCCAGCAGCCAAGGCCCTAGCAAGCTGTTTTTT. Protein product: CASSQGPSKLFF.

This sequence joins TRBV10-2 and TRBJ2-7; D possibly corresponds to TRBD2 (5 bases). V dropped 4 bases and J dropped 4 bases, with 8 bases sitting between them. Germline V lookup: CDR1 WSHSY, CDR2 SAAADI. This CDR3 has 12 residues. The CDR3 DNA reads as TGCGCCAGCAGTGGAGAGGGATACGAGCAGTACTTC. Translation: CASSGEGYEQYF.

This rearrangement joins TRBV6-5 to TRBJ1-3; D is ambiguous. The germline CDR1 and CDR2 sequences are MNHEY and SVGAGI. The CDR3 contains 13 residues. Trimming left V 5 bases short and J 4 bases short, with 9 bases between. CDR3 sequence (DNA): TGTGCCAGCAGTCCCTTCGCCGGAAACACCATATATTTT. Amino acid sequence: CASSPFAGNTIYF.

This clone was observed once. The chain recombines TRBV15 with TRBJ2-7, with D possibly being TRBD2 (6 bases). The V gene's germline CDR1 is LNHNV and CDR2 YYDKDF (reference sequence). V shed 0 bases and J shed 1 base, with 16 bases lying between them. CDR3 size: 17 residues. Here the CDR3 DNA reads TGTGCCACCAGCAGAGATTATAGCGCGGGGAATTCCTACGAGCAGTACTTC. Its protein product is CATSRDYSAGNSYEQYF.

The chain has TRBV27 and TRBJ1-5, with TRBD1 matching over 7 bases. Looked up from germline, CDR1 is MNHEY and CDR2 is SMNVEV (reference sequence). With V trimmed by 3 bases and J by 4 bases, 6 bases remained unmatched. This CDR3 has 15 amino acids. The CDR3 sequence is CASSFEGGANQPQHF. The CDR3 bases are TGTGCCAGCAGTTTTGAAGGGGGCGCGAATCAGCCCCAGCATTTT.

The chain employs TRBV28 and TRBJ2-1; the D is unclear. Trimming left V 5 bases short and J 3 bases short, with 5 bases between. The CDR3 has 12 amino acids. CDR1 is MDHEN and CDR2 is SYDVKM in the germline V gene. CDR3 amino acids: CASSENYNEQFF. CDR3 nucleotides: TGTGCCAGCAGTGAGAACTACAATGAGCAGTTCTTC.

V usage is TRBV6-2 or TRBV6-3 and J usage is TRBJ1-2; 8 bases are a match to TRBD1. The CDR3 is 13 residues long. The junction had 4 bases not matched to a gene; V was cut back by 6 bases and J by 4 bases. CDR1 MNHEY and CDR2 SVGEGT come from the germline V gene. Written as DNA, the CDR3 is TGTGCCAGCAGCCGACAGGGGATCTATGGCTACACCTTC. It codes for CASSRQGIYGYTF.

The rearrangement uses TRBV21-1 and TRBJ1-4; TRBD1, the D gene given by the table, was not confirmed from the DNA. TRBV21-1 is classified as a pseudogene. The CDR3 extends over 18 amino acids. This CDR3 is CASSKGWTVRATNEKLFF. CDR3 nucleotides: TGTGCCAGCAGCAAAGGTTGGACAGTCAGAGCAACTAATGAAAAACTGTTTTTT.

The chain combines TRBV12-3 or TRBV12-4 with TRBJ2-7; TRBD1 or TRBD2 may be the D gene (5 bases each). This CDR3 region has 10 residues. Trimming cost V 8 bases and J 3 bases, with 5 bases left between them. The CDR3 region is CASGGYEQYF. The CDR3 bases are TGTGCCAGCGGGGGCTACGAGCAGTACTTC.

The V call is TRBV7-2, the J call TRBJ1-2; 8 nucleotides agree with TRBD1. The CDR3 loop spans 16 amino acids. The J segment lost 5 bases and the V segment lost 1 base, leaving 9 bases of the junction unmatched. Germline V gene sequence: CDR1 SGHTA, CDR2 FQGNSA. CDR3 sequence reads: CASSLGQGSGTYGYTF. The CDR3 DNA is TGTGCCAGCAGCTTAGGACAGGGGTCGGGAACTTATGGCTACACCTTC.

V gene TRBV1 combines with J gene TRBJ2-3; the table assigns TRBD2, which was not confirmed against the DNA. TRBV1 is a recognized pseudogene. The length of the CDR3 is 17 residues. CDR3 DNA: TGCACCAGCAGCCCGGCTCTCAGGCGGGAGGGGCCAGATACGCAGTATTTT. This sequence encodes CTSSPALRREGPDTQYF.

The chain uses TRBV2 and TRBJ1-3; D gene uncertain. V dropped 5 bases and J dropped 4 bases, with 15 bases sitting between them. This CDR3 is built from 15 residues. Germline V gene sequence: CDR1 SNHLY, CDR2 FYNNEI. The CDR3 protein is CASSLTYPGGNTIYF. DNA of the CDR3: TGTGCCAGCAGTCTGACTTACCCGGGGGGAAACACCATATATTTT.

The CDR3 nucleotides read TGTGCCAGCAGCTTTCGACAGGGAAGTGAAAAACTGTTTTTT. This gives the protein CASSFRQGSEKLFF. The rearrangement joins TRBV5-6 to TRBJ1-4; the match to TRBD1 covers 7 bases. Germline values: CDR1 SGHDT, CDR2 YYEEEE. The junction had 5 bases not matched to a gene; V was cut back by 2 bases and J by 7 bases. The CDR3 runs 14 residues.

The rearrangement uses TRBV9 and TRBJ2-7, with D possibly being TRBD1 (5 bases). Germline-derived CDR1 and CDR2 are SGDLS and YYNGEE. V was shortened by 4 bases and J by 0 bases, with 17 bases between the two germline ends. This CDR3 region has 16 residues. The CDR3 DNA follows: TGTGCCAGCAGCCGAAATCGGACATCGAGCTCCTACGAGCAGTACTTC. Translation: CASSRNRTSSSYEQYF.

The genes are TRBV15 and TRBJ2-1, with D hard to call. There are 12 residues in the CDR3. Germline CDR1 LNHNV, CDR2 YYDKDF (reference sequence). With 2 bases removed from V and 10 bases from J, the gap between germline ends came to 9 bases. CDR3 DNA sequence: TGTGCCACCAGCAGATTCCCGACAGAGCAGTTCTTC. Translating gives CATSRFPTEQFF.

V usage is TRBV19 and J usage is TRBJ1-6; weak D call: TRBD1 (6 bases). The CDR3 contains 12 residues. V lost 7 bases and J lost 10, with 11 bases in between. From germline, CDR1 is LNHDA and CDR2 SQIVND (reference sequence). The CDR3 sequence is CASTAGESPLHF. The CDR3 region has the DNA TGTGCCAGTACGGCAGGGGAATCACCCCTCCACTTT.

The chain is built from TRBV18 and TRBJ1-4; the match to TRBD1 covers 7 bases. CDR3 length: 15 amino acids. V lost 3 bases to trimming and J lost 3 bases; unmatched junction nucleotides: 4. From germline, CDR1 is KGHSH and CDR2 LQKENI. The DNA of the CDR3 is TGTGCCAGCTCACCCGACAGGGCGGCTAATGAAAAACTGTTTTTT. Translated, it gives CASSPDRAANEKLFF.

V and J are TRBV24-1 and TRBJ1-1, with D perhaps matching TRBD1 (6 bases). Germline loops: CDR1 KGHDR, CDR2 SFDVKD. The CDR3 covers 13 residues. Trimming cost V 6 bases and J 1 base, with 8 bases left between them. CDR3 bases: TGTGCCACCAGTCAGGGGCCGAACACTGAAGCTTTCTTT. Protein sequence: CATSQGPNTEAFF.

V and J are TRBV28 and TRBJ2-5; weak D call: TRBD1 (6 bases). The germline V gene encodes CDR1 MDHEN and CDR2 SYDVKM. The CDR3 totals 14 residues. V lost 8 bases and J 0 bases, leaving 13 bases between the germline ends. CDR3 region: CASGGQVHQETQYF. The CDR3 coding sequence is TGTGCCAGCGGGGGACAAGTACACCAAGAGACCCAGTACTTC. Together with reference TRBV28 and TRBJ2-5, the CDR3 gives the full variable domain: DVKVTQSSRYLVKRTGEKVFLECVQDMDHENMFWYRQDPGLGLRLIYFSYDVKMKEKGDIPEGYSVSREKKERFSLILESASTNQTSMYLCASGGQVHQETQYFGPGTRLLVL.